Below, 8 T cell receptor beta chains from the same sample are listed, as sequenced in a study of cytotoxic CD8 clonotypes in ibrutinib-treated CLL. Data came from immunoSEQ multiplex PCR; TCRdb stores just in-frame clones and leaves some out. Of about 63,000 clones in the sample, about 72% are singletons; the top ten hold around 43%. The starting material was PBMCs, obtained after 12 months of ibrutinib treatment. All receptors come from a human donor with chronic lymphocytic leukemia.

V and J are TRBV13 and TRBJ2-7; TRBD1 agrees at 9 bases. CDR1 is PRHDT, CDR2 FYEKMQ, per germline (reference sequence). This CDR3 spans 17 amino acids. The trim removed 4 bases at V and 3 bases at J, leaving 13 bases unmatched. CDR3 amino acids: CASSSSIWGTGNYEQYF. The CDR3 DNA follows: TGTGCCAGCAGCTCCTCTATTTGGGGGACAGGGAACTACGAGCAGTACTTC.

The chain uses TRBV4-2 and TRBJ2-2, with 12 bases identical to TRBD2. V was clipped by 4 bases and J by 2 bases; unmatched bases: 11. Germline CDR1 reads LGHNA; CDR2 reads YNFKEQ. This CDR3 contains 19 residues. CDR3 DNA sequence: TGTGCCAGCAGCCCGCGGGGGGGAGGACTAGCGGGAAACACCGGGGAGCTGTTTTTT. It encodes CASSPRGGGLAGNTGELFF.

This chain joins TRBV19 and TRBJ2-2; 14 bases are shared with TRBD2. This CDR3 spans 20 amino acids. J lost 8 bases, V lost 5 bases, and 19 bases had no gene match. CDR1 and CDR2 from the germline V gene are LNHDA and SQIVND (reference sequence). The DNA of the CDR3 is TGTGCCAGTAGTGGGAGGGGGACTAGCGGGAGATTTGGGATTTCTGGGGAGCTGTTTTTT. Amino acid sequence: CASSGRGTSGRFGISGELFF.

The J gene is TRBJ1-4, the V gene TRBV20-1; D may be TRBD1 (6 bases). The CDR3 is 10 residues long. V was shortened by 3 bases and J by 12 bases, with 8 bases between the two germline ends. CDR1 is DFQATT, CDR2 SNEGSKA, per germline (reference sequence). This chain's CDR3 is CSARDRELFF. In nucleotides, the CDR3 is TGCAGTGCTAGGGACAGAGAACTGTTTTTT.

This clone was detected only a few times. V usage is TRBV4-2 and J usage is TRBJ2-5; D is undetermined. Germline V gene data show CDR1 as LGHNA and CDR2 as YNFKEQ. With 0 bases removed from V and 5 bases from J, the gap between germline ends came to 10 bases. The CDR3 spans 14 residues. The CDR3 nucleotides are TGTGCCAGCAGCCAAGATTTTGCGAGGGAGACCCAGTACTTC. Residues: CASSQDFARETQYF.

The chain couples TRBV29-1 to TRBJ2-1; D possibly corresponds to TRBD2 (5 bases). V lost 3 bases, J lost 5 bases, and 14 bases lay in between. This CDR3 spans 14 amino acids. Looked up from germline, CDR1 is SQVTM and CDR2 is ANQGSEA. CDR3: CSVESRAPNNEQFF. DNA of the CDR3: TGCAGCGTTGAGTCGCGGGCCCCCAACAATGAGCAGTTCTTC.

The V call is TRBV14, the J call TRBJ2-3; D might be TRBD1 (5 bases). V dropped 3 bases and J dropped 4 bases, with 14 bases sitting between them. CDR1 and CDR2 from the germline V gene are SGHDN and FVKESK. The CDR3 runs to 15 residues. CDR3 nucleotides: TGTGCCAGCAGCCAGCTTACGCAGGGCCCAGATACGCAGTATTTT. Its protein product is CASSQLTQGPDTQYF.

The chain has TRBV18 and TRBJ2-1, with 7 bases aligning to TRBD2. Unmatched junction bases numbered 4, after V lost 4 bases and J lost 7 bases. CDR3 length: 13 amino acids. Per germline, CDR1 KGHSH and CDR2 LQKENI. CDR3 amino acids: CASSQRDGNEQFF. CDR3 DNA sequence: TGTGCCAGCTCACAGCGGGACGGTAATGAGCAGTTCTTC.